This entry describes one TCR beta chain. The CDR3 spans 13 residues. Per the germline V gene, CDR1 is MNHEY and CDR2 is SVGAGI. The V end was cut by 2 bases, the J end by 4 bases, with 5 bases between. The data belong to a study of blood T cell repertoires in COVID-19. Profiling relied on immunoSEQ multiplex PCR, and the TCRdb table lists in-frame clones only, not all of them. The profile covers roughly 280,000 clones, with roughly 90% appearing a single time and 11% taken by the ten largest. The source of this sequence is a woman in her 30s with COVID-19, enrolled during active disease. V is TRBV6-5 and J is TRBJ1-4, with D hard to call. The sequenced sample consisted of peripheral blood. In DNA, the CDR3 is TGTGCCAGCAGTTACCGGGATAATGAAAAACTGTTTTTT. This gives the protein CASSYRDNEKLFF.